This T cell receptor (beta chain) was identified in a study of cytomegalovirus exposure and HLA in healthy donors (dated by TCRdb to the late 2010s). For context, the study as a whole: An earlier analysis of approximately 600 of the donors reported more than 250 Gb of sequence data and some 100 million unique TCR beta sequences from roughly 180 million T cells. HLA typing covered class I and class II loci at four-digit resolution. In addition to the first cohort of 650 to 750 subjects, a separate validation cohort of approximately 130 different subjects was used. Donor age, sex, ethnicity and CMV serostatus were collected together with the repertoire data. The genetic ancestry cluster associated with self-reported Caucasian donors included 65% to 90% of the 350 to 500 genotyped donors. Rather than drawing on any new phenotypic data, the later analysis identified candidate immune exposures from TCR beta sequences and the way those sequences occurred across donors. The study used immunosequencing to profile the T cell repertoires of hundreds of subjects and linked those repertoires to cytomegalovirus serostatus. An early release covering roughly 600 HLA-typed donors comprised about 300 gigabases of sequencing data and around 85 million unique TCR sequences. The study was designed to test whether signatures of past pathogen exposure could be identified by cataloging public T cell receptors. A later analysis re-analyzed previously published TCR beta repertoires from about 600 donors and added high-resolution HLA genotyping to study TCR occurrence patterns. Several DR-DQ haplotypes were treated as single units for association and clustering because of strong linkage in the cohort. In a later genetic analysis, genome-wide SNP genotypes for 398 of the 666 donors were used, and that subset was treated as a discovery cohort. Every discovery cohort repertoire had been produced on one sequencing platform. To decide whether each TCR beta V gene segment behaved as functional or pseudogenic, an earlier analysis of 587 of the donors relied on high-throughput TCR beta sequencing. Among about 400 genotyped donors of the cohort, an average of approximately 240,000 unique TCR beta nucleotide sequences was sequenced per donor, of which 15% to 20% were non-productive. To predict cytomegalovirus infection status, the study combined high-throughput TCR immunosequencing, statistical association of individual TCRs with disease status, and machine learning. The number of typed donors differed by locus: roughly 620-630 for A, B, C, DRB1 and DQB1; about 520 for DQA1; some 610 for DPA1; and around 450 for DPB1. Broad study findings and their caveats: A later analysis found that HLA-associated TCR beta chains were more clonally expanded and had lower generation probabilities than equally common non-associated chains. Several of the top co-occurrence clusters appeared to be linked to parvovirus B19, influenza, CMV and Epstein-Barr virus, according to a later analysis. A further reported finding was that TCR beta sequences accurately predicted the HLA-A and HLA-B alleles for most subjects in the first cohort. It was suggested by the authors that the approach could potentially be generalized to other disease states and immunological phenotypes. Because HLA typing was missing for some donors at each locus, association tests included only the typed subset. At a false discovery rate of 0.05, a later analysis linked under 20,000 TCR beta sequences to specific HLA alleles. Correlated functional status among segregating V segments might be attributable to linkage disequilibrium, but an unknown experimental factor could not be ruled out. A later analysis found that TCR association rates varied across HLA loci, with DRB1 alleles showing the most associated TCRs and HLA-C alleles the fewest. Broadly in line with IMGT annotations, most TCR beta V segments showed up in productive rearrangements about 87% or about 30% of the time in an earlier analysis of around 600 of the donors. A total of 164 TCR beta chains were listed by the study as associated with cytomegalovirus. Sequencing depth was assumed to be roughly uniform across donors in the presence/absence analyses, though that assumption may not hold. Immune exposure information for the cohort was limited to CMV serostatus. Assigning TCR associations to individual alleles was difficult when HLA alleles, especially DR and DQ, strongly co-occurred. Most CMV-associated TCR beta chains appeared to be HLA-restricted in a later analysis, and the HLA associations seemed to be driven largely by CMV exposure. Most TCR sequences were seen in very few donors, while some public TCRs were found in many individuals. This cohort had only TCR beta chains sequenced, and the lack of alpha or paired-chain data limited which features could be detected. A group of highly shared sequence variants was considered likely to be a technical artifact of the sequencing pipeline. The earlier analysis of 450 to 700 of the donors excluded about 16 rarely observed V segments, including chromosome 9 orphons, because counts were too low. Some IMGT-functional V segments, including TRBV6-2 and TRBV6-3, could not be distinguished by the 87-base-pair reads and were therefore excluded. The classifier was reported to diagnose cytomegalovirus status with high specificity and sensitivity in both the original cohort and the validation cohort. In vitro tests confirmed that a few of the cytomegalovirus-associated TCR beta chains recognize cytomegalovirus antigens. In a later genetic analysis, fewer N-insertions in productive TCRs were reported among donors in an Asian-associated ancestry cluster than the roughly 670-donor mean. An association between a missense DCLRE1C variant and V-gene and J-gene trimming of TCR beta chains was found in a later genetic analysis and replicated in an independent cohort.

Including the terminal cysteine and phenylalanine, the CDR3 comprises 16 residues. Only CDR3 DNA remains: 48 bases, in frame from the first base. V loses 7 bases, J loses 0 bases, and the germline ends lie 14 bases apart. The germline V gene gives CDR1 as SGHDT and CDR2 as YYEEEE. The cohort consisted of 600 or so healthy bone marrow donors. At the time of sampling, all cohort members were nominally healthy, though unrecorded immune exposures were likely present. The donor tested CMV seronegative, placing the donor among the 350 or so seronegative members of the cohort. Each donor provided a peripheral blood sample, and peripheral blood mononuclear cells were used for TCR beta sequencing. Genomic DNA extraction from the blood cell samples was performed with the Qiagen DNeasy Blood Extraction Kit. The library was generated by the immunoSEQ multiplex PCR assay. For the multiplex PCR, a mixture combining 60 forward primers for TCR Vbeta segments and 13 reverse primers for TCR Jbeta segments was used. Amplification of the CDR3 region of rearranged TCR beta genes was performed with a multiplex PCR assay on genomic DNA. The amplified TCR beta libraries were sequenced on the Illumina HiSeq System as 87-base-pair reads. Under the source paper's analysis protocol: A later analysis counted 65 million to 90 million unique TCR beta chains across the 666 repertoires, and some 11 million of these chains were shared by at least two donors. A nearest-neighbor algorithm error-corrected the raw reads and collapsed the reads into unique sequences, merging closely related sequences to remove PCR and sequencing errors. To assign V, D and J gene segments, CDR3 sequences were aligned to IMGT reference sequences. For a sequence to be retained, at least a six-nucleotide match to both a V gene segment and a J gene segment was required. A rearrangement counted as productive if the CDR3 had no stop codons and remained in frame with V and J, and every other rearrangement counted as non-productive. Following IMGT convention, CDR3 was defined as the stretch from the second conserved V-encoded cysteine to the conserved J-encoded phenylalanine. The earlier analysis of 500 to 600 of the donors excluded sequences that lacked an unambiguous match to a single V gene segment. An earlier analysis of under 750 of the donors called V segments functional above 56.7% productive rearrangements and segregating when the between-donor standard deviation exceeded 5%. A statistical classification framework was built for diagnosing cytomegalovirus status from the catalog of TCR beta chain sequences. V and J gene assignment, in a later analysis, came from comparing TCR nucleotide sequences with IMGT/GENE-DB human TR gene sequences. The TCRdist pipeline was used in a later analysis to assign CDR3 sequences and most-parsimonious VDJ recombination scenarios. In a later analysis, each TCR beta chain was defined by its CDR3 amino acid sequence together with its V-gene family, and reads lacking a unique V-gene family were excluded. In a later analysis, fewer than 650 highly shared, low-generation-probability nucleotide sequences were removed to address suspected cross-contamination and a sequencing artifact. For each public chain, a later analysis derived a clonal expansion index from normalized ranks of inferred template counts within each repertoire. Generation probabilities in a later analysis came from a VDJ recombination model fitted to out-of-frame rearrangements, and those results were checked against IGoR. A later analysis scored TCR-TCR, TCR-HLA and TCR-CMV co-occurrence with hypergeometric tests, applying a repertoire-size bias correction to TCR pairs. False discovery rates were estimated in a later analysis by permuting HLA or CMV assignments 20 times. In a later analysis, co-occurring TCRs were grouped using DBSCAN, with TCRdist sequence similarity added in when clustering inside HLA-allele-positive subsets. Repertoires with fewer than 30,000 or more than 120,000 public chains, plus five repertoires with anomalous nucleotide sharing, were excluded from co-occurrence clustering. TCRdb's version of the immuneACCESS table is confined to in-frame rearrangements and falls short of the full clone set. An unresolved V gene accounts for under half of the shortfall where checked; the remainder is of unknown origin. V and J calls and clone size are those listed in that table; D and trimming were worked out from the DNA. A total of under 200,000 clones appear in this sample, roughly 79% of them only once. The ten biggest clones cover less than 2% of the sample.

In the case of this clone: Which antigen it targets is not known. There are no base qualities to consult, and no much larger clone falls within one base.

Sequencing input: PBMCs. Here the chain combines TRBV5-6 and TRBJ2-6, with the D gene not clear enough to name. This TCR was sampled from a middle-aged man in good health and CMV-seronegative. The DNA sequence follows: TGTGCCAGCCAACGTATTCGGAGCTCTGGGGCCAACGTCCTGACTTTC. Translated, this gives CASQRIRSSGANVLTF.